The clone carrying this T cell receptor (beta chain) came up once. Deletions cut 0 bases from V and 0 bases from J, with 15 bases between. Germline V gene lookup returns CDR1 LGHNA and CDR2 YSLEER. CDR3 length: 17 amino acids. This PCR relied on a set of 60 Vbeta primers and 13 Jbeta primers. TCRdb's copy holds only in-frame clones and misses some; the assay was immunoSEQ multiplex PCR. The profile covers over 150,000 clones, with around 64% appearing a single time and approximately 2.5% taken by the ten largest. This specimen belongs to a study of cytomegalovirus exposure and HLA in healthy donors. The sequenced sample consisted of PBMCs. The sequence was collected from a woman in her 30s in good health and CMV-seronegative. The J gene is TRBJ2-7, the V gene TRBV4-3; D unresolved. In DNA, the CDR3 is TGCGCCAGCAGCCAAGATTCAACAAGTCATATCTCCTACGAGCAGTACTTC. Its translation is CASSQDSTSHISYEQYF.